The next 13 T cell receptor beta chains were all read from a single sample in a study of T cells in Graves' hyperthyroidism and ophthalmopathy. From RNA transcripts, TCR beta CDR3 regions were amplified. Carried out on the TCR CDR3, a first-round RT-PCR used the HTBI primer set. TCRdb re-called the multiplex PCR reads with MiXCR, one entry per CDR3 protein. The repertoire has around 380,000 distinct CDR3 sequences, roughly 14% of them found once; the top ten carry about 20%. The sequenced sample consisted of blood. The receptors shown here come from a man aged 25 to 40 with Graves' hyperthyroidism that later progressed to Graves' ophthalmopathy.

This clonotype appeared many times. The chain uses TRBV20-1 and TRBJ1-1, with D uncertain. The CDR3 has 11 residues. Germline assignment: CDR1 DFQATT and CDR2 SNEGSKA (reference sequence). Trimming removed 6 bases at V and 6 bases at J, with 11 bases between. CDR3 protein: CSATIRPEAFF. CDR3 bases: TGCAGTGCCACCATCCGCCCTGAAGCTTTCTTT.

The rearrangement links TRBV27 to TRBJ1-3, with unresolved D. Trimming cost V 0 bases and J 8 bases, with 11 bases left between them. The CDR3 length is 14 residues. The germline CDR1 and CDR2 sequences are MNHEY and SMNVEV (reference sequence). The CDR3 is CASSLSGPGDTIYF. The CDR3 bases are TGTGCCAGCAGTTTATCTGGGCCAGGAGACACCATATATTTT.

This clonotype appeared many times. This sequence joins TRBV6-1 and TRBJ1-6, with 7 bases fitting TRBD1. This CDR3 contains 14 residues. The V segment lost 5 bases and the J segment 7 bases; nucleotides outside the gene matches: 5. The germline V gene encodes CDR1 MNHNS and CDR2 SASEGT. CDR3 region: CASSPGTENSPLHF. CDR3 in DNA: TGTGCCAGCAGTCCCGGGACAGAAAATTCACCCCTCCACTTT.

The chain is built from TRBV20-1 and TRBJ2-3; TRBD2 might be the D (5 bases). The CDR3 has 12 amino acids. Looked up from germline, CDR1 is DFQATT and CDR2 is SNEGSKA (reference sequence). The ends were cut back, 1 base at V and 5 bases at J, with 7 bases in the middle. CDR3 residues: CSARARGDTQYF. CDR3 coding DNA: TGCAGTGCTAGAGCTCGGGGAGATACGCAGTATTTT.

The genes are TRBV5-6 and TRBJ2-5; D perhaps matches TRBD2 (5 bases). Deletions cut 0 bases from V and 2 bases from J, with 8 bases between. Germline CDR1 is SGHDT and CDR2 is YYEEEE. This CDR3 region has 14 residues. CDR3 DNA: TGTGCCAGCAGCTTGGCGGGGAATCAAGAGACCCAGTACTTC. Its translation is CASSLAGNQETQYF.

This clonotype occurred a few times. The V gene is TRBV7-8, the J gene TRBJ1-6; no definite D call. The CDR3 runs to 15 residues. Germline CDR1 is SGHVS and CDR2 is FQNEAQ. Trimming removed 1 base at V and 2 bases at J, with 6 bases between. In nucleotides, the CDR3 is TGTGCCAGCAGCTTAGGCCTTACCTATAATTCACCCCTCCACTTT. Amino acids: CASSLGLTYNSPLHF.

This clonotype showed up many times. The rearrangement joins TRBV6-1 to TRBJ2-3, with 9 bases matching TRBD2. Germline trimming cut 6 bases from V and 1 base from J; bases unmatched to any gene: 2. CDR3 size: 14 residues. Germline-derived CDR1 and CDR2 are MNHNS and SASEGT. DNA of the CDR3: TGTGCCAGCAGGCGGACTAGCGGCACAGATACGCAGTATTTT. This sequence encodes CASRRTSGTDTQYF.

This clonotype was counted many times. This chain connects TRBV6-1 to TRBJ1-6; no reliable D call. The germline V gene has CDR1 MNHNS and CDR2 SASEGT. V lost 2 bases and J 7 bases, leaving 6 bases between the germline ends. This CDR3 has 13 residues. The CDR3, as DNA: TGTGCCAGCAGTGAAAGCGAGAATTCACCCCTCCACTTT. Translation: CASSESENSPLHF.

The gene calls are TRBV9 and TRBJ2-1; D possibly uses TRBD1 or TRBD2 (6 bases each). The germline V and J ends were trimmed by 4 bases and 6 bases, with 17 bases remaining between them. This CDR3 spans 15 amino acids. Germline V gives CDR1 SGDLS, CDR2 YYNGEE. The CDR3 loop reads CASSLLGGGINEQFF. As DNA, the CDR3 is TGTGCCAGCAGCTTACTCGGGGGCGGGATCAATGAGCAGTTCTTC.

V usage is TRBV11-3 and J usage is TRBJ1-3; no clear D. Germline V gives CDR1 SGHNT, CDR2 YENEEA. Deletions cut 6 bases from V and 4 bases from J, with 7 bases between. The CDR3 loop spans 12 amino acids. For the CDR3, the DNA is TGTGCCAGCAGACAGTGGGGAAACACCATATATTTT. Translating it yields CASRQWGNTIYF.

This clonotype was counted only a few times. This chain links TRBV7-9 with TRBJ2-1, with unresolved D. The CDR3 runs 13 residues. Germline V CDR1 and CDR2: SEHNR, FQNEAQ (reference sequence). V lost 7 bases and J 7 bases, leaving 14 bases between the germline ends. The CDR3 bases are TGTGCCAGCACCCTTAGTGGGGTAAATGAGCAGTTCTTC. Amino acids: CASTLSGVNEQFF.

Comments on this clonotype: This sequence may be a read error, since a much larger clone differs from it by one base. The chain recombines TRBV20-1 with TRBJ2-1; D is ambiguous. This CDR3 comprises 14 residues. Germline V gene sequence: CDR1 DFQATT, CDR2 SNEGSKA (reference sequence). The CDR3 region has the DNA TGCAGCCACCGACGCGTGAGGACCTACAATGAGCAGTCCTTC. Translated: CSHRRVRTYNEQSF.

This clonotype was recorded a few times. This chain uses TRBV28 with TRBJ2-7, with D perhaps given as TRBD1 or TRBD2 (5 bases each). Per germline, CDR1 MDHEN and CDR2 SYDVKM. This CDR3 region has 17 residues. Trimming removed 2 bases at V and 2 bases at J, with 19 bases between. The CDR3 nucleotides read TGTGCCAGCAGTTTAACGGATCCGTGGAGGACAACCTACGAGCAGTACTTC. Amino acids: CASSLTDPWRTTYEQYF.